This is a list of T cell receptor beta chains from one sample in a study of T cells after somatic rescue of genetic block. Clones were sequenced by immunoSEQ multiplex PCR, and TCRdb holds only the in-frame ones, with some missing. The sample has 70,000 to 95,000 clones, about nine tenths seen once; the top ten hold around 1.6%. The material sequenced was peripheral blood mononuclear cells (PBMCs). The receptors were gathered from a woman aged 18 to 35. Each CDR3 is given with its conserved first and last residue. The D gene is left open where the match is weak. Part of the rows lack a size; the others show once, few, many or a class for expanded clones.

>TRBV5-4|.|TRBJ2-4|.
CASSFWGGRVAKNIQYF
TGTGCCAGCAGCTTTTGGGGTGGACGGGTAGCCAAAAACATTCAGTACTTC
>TRBV28|.|TRBJ2-3|.
CASSLRLVNPTDTQYF
TGTGCCAGCAGTTTACGACTAGTCAATCCCACAGATACGCAGTATTTT
>TRBV5-1|TRBD2|TRBJ2-5|.
CASSLAVQETQYF
TGCGCCAGCAGCCTAGCGGTACAAGAGACCCAGTACTTC
>TRBV27|.|TRBJ2-7|once
CASHLNGGPPSYEQYF
TGTGCCAGCCATCTTAACGGGGGGCCCCCCTCCTACGAGCAGTACTTC
>TRBV5-1|TRBD2|TRBJ2-1|.
CASSLVGGRRNEQFF
TGCGCCAGCAGCTTGGTTGGCGGGAGGCGGAATGAGCAGTTCTTC
>TRBV9|.|TRBJ2-7|.
CASSVGVTSYEQYF
TGTGCCAGCAGCGTAGGGGTGACTAGCTACGAGCAGTACTTC
>TRBV27|TRBD2|TRBJ2-7|.
CASSTGTRGEQYF
TGTGCCAGCAGTACTGGGACTAGGGGCGAGCAGTACTTC
>TRBV15|.|TRBJ1-5|.
CATSRDRAGDQPQHF
TGTGCCACCAGCAGAGATAGGGCAGGGGACCAGCCCCAGCATTTT
>TRBV9|TRBD2|TRBJ2-1|once
CASSGAGGSSYNEQFF
TGTGCCAGCAGCGGTGCGGGCGGGAGTTCCTACAATGAGCAGTTCTTC
>TRBV5-6|TRBD1|TRBJ2-6|.
CASSLRQGAPGANVLTF
TGTGCCAGCAGCTTGAGGCAGGGGGCGCCTGGGGCCAACGTCCTGACTTTC
>TRBV5-1|.|TRBJ2-7|.
CASSSSPVYEQYF
TGCGCCAGCAGCTCATCCCCCGTATACGAGCAGTACTTC
>TRBV28|.|TRBJ2-1|.
CASSLQTTSVEQFF
TGTGCCAGCAGTTTACAGACGACCTCCGTCGAGCAGTTCTTC
>TRBV30|.|TRBJ2-7|once
CAWSNLHEQYF
TGTGCCTGGAGTAACCTCCACGAGCAGTACTTC
>TRBV2|.|TRBJ1-5|.
CASRRSSNQPQHF
TGTGCCAGCAGACGGTCTAGCAATCAGCCCCAGCATTTT
>TRBV7-8|.|TRBJ1-4|.
CASSPDRLIIKINEKLFF
TGTGCCAGCAGCCCCGACAGGTTGATAATCAAAATTAATGAAAAACTGTTTTTT
>TRBV2|.|TRBJ1-5|few
CASSESLNQPQHF
TGTGCCAGCAGTGAAAGCCTTAATCAGCCCCAGCATTTT
>TRBV9|TRBD2|TRBJ2-1|.
CASSVRTSGRAEQFF
TGTGCCAGCAGCGTAAGGACTAGCGGGAGAGCTGAGCAGTTCTTC
>TRBV18|.|TRBJ1-1|.
CASSPKAGDTEAFF
TGTGCCAGCTCACCAAAGGCCGGGGACACTGAAGCTTTCTTT
>TRBV28|.|TRBJ1-4|.
CASSPLSESTNEKLFF
TGTGCCAGCAGTCCCCTGAGTGAGTCAACTAATGAAAAACTGTTTTTT
>TRBV30|.|TRBJ1-2|.
CAWSVTASGGYTF
TGTGCCTGGAGTGTGACTGCCTCTGGAGGCTACACCTTC
>TRBV6-6|.|TRBJ1-1|.
CASRQVNTEAFF
TGTGCCAGCAGACAAGTGAACACTGAAGCTTTCTTT
>TRBV11-2|TRBD2|TRBJ2-2|.
CASSLLGGQNTGELFF
TGTGCCAGCAGCTTATTGGGAGGGCAAAACACCGGGGAGCTGTTTTTT
>TRBV27|TRBD1|TRBJ2-7|once
CASSLYGTDPFSYEQYF
TGTGCCAGCAGTTTATACGGGACAGACCCTTTCTCCTACGAGCAGTACTTC
>TRBV4-1|.|TRBJ2-2|once
CASSRYFGERAANTGELFF
TGCGCCAGCAGCCGTTACTTCGGGGAGCGGGCCGCGAACACCGGGGAGCTGTTTTTT
>TRBV28|.|TRBJ2-1|.
CASSFLVGSYNEQFF
TGTGCCAGCAGTTTCTTGGTGGGGTCCTACAATGAGCAGTTCTTC
>TRBV5-1|.|TRBJ2-2|once
CASSLGGTGELFF
TGCGCCAGCAGCTTGGGGGGTACCGGGGAGCTGTTTTTT
>TRBV11-3|.|TRBJ2-7|few
CASSLLSGPNGEQYF
TGTGCCAGCAGCTTATTAAGCGGGCCGAATGGGGAGCAGTACTTC
>TRBV27|.|TRBJ1-1|.
CASRPSRSPEAFF
TGTGCCAGCAGGCCCTCGAGGAGCCCTGAAGCTTTCTTT
>TRBV25-1|.|TRBJ2-5|.
CASTPPGAGETQYF
TGTGCCAGCACCCCCCCAGGGGCCGGGGAGACCCAGTACTTC
>TRBV9|TRBD1|TRBJ2-2|few
CASSQTGIGGELFF
TGTGCCAGCAGCCAGACAGGGATCGGCGGGGAGCTGTTTTTT
>TRBV30|.|TRBJ1-1|.
CATEQNTEAFF
TGTGCCACCGAACAGAACACTGAAGCTTTCTTT
>TRBV5-6|.|TRBJ2-1|.
CASSFGAGLTNNEQFF
TGTGCCAGCAGCTTCGGCGCTGGGCTAACAAACAATGAGCAGTTCTTC
>TRBV28|.|TRBJ1-1|.
CASSLELGQPYLNTEAFF
TGTGCCAGCAGTTTAGAGCTGGGGCAGCCTTATTTGAACACTGAAGCTTTCTTT
>TRBV5-1|.|TRBJ2-2|.
CASTPFGGRDTGELFF
TGCGCCAGCACCCCCTTTGGGGGGCGCGACACCGGGGAGCTGTTTTTT
>TRBV2|TRBD1|TRBJ1-1|.
CASSEWGTGTTEAFF
TGTGCCAGCAGTGAATGGGGGACAGGGACCACTGAAGCTTTCTTT
>TRBV18|TRBD1|TRBJ2-7|.
CASREGTGDEQYF
TGTGCCAGTCGAGAAGGGACAGGGGACGAGCAGTACTTC
>TRBV5-4|TRBD1|TRBJ1-6|.
CASSLAGGDNSPLHF
TGTGCCAGCAGCTTGGCAGGGGGTGATAATTCACCCCTCCACTTT
>TRBV2|.|TRBJ2-2|.
CASSISFPTGELFF
TGTGCCAGCAGTATCAGTTTCCCCACCGGGGAGCTGTTTTTT
>TRBV19|.|TRBJ1-5|.
CASSISDSNQPQHF
TGTGCCAGTAGTATCTCTGATAGCAATCAGCCCCAGCATTTT
>TRBV7-7|TRBD2|TRBJ2-1|.
CASSPGLAVYNEQFF
TGTGCTAGCAGCCCGGGACTAGCGGTCTACAATGAGCAGTTCTTC